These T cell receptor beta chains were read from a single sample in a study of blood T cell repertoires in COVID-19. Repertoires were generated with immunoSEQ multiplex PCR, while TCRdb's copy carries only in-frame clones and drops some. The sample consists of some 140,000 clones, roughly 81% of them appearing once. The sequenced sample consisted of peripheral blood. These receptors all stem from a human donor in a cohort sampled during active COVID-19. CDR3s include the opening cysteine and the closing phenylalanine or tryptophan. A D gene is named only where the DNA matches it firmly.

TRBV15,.,CATSRDNTGGNAEAFF
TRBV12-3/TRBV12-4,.,CASRDSYNEKLFF
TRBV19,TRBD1,CASTVAPRDRRKGYEQYF
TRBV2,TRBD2,CASILLATRSYEQYF
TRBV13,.,CASSGGGLSYEQYF
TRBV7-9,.,CASSQRTVSDGYGYTF
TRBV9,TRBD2,CASSASSGGANTQYF
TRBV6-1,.,CASSGPGEGWTSGNTIYF
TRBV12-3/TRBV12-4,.,CASSLSGGELFF
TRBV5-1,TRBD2,CASSSTSGGAGDTQYF
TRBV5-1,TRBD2,CASSPRTSGGREQFF
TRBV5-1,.,CASSLAQGGLFYNEQFF
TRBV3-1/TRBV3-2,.,CASSYTGVETQYF
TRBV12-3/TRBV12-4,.,CASSLLSQPQHF
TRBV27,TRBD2,CASSPGTSGASRYNEQFF
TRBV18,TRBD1,CASSPPRGRDVNTIYF
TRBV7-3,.,CASSLRSPPGEAEAFF
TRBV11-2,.,CASSHRRVGYEQYF
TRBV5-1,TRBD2,CASIGGGGGPYNEQFF
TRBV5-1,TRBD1,CASSLGIQGASGELFF
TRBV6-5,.,CASRIHSNYGYTF
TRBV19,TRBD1,CASRRQGVDTEAFF
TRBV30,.,CAWSVKGGSGNTIYF
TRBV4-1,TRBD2,CASSQLSGGQFIDTQYF
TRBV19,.,CASRRQGSSYEQYF
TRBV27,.,CASSLSRGYGYTF
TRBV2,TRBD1,CASSRQGKGEAFF
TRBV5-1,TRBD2,CASSWGLAGARTDTQYF
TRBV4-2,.,CASSQGAVRAYNEQFF
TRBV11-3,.,CASSLRYF
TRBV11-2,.,CASSLMGQVGTEAFF
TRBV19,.,CASIWRAGPADTQYF
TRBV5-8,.,CASSLDSSNQPQHF
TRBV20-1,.,CSASVGLNQPQHF
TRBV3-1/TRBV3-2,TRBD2,CASSQVGYSGGGRKTQYF
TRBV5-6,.,CASSNWRGLSFYEQFF
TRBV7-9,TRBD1,CASSSNSGTGEGYTF
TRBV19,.,CASSIHLGSGANVLTF
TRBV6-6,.,CASSYATVFSNEKLFF
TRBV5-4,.,CASSLSVQVGTEAFF
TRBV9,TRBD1,CASSVGQGGSAFF
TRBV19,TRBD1,CASSPWGQVMNTEAFF
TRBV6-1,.,CASTERETQYF
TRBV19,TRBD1,CASSIIPGQGNQPQHF
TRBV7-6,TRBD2,CASSLAPAGGTNTGELFF
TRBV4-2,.,CASSPQQGGTEAFF
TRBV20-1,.,CSASRAIGGPGTEAFF
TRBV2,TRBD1,CASSSDRGTKNSPLHF
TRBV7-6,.,CASSLSSVYNEKLFF